The clone carrying this T cell receptor (beta chain) was observed a single time. The target antigen is unknown. This entry belongs to a study of cytomegalovirus exposure and HLA in healthy donors. Study results and limitations: Most of the TCR beta V segments (in an earlier analysis) were productive either about 87% or about 30% of the time. With later analysis, a missense DCLRE1C variant became linked to TCR beta V- and J-gene trimming.

Nominally healthy donors provided the samples, though records likely missed some immune exposures. Per the germline V gene, CDR1 is SGHVS and CDR2 is FNYEAQ. Trimming stripped 2 bases from V and 2 bases from J, with 10 bases between. CDR3 length: 15 amino acids. Primers included in the PCR were 60 Vbeta and 13 Jbeta primers. Only in-frame clones appear in the TCRdb table, and some are missing; sequencing was by immunoSEQ multiplex PCR. This table has approximately 130,000 clones, approximately 77% appearing once. The J gene is TRBJ1-5, the V gene TRBV7-6; D is ambiguous. The clonotype comes from a man between 18 and 35 years old in good health and CMV-seronegative. The sample taken for sequencing was PBMCs. The CDR3 reads CASSLLQAGNQPQHF. The DNA for the CDR3 is TGTGCCAGCAGCTTACTGCAGGCCGGCAATCAGCCCCAGCATTTT.